This paragraph reports one T cell receptor (beta chain). The protocol was immunoSEQ multiplex PCR, while the TCRdb copy is restricted to in-frame clones and leaves out a portion. Altogether about 83,000 clones are present, more than 80% being singletons, with the ten largest covering roughly 16%. Germline V gene lookup returns CDR1 MNHNS and CDR2 SASEGT. The length of the CDR3 is 15 residues. The junction had 4 bases not matched to a gene; V was cut back by 0 bases and J by 4 bases. The data were taken from a study of blood T cell repertoires in COVID-19. Study-level background: Italy, Spain and the United States were the sources of the convalescent and acute COVID-19 samples. Nucleic acid was either cDNA or gDNA, and it came from T cells, B-cell-depleted T cells, or PBMCs.

The chain has TRBV6-1 and TRBJ2-7; 9 bases match TRBD1. Sample: peripheral blood. The origin of this receptor is a woman of 80 years or more with acute or convalescent COVID-19. The CDR3 DNA reads as TGTGCCAGCAGTGAAGCCGGACAGGGGCCTTACGAGCAGTACTTC. Its translation is CASSEAGQGPYEQYF.